This T cell receptor (beta chain) was obtained from a study of control samples from healthy donors and cancer patients. The repertoire was sequenced with immunoSEQ multiplex PCR; TCRdb's copy has only in-frame clones and lacks some. The table shows 100,000 to 150,000 clones, with roughly 92% occurring only once. V lost 1 base to trimming and J lost 4 bases, with 5 bases between them. Germline loops: CDR1 SGHAT, CDR2 FQNNGV. This CDR3 has 12 amino acids. The sample consisted of blood. The chain joins TRBV11-2 to TRBJ2-7; D call uncertain. This TCR came from a man aged 18 to 29 in good health. The CDR3 nucleotides read TGTGCCAGCAGCTTAGTATTTTACGAGCAGTACTTC. Translation gives CASSLVFYEQYF.